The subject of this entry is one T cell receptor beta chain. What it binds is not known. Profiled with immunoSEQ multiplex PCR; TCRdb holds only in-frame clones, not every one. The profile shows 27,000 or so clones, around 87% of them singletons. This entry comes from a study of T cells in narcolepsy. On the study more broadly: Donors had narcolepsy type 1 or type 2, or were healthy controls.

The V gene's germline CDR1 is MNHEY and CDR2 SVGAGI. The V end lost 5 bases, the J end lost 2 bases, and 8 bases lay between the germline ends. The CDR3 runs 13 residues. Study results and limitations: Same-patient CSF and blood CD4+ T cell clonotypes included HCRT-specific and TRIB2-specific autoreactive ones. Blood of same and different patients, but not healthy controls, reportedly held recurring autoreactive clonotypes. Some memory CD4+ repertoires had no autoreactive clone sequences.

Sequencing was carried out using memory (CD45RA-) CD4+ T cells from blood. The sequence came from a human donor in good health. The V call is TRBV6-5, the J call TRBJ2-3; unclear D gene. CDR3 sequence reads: CASSPRNTDTQYF. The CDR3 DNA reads TGTGCCAGCAGTCCGCGAAACACAGATACGCAGTATTTT.